Listed here are 30 T cell receptor beta chains from one sample, sequenced in a study of cytomegalovirus exposure and HLA in healthy donors. 13 Jbeta primers and 60 Vbeta primers were used for the PCR. Assay used: immunoSEQ multiplex PCR; TCRdb lists only in-frame clones, some missing. The sample carries some 87,000 clones, under 80% recorded once. Sequencing was carried out using PBMCs. Every receptor here comes from a man aged 18 to 29 in good health and CMV-seropositive.

This clone has just one count. The chain is built from TRBV7-6 and TRBJ2-7; D is perhaps TRBD2 (5 bases). Germline lookup yields CDR1 SGHVS and CDR2 FNYEAQ. V was clipped by 4 bases and J by 5 bases, with 15 bases between them. The CDR3 consists of 14 residues. This CDR3 reads CASSSVRGSNEQYF. For the CDR3, the DNA is TGTGCCAGCAGCTCCGTCCGAGGGAGCAACGAGCAGTACTTC.

The V and J genes are TRBV9 and TRBJ2-3; tentative D call: TRBD2 (6 bases). Trimming left V 4 bases short and J 3 bases short, with 15 bases between. The CDR3 length is 15 residues. Germline lookup yields CDR1 SGDLS and CDR2 YYNGEE. CDR3 nucleotide sequence: TGTGCCAGCAGCCTGCCGGGACTCCATACAGATACGCAGTATTTT. Protein sequence: CASSLPGLHTDTQYF.

The rearrangement links TRBV5-1 to TRBJ2-2; D is unresolved. Germline CDR1 and CDR2: SGHRS and YFSETQ. This CDR3 contains 15 residues. With 0 bases removed from V and 0 bases from J, the gap between germline ends came to 6 bases. The CDR3 loop is CASSLEAANTGELFF. In nucleotides, the CDR3 is TGCGCCAGCAGCTTGGAGGCGGCGAACACCGGGGAGCTGTTTTTT. The variable domain in full, completed from reference TRBV5-1 and TRBJ2-2, reads KAGVTQTPRYLIKTRGQQVTLSCSPISGHRSVSWYQQTPGQGLQFLFEYFSETQRNKGNFPGRFSGRQFSNSRSEMNVSTLELGDSALYLCASSLEAANTGELFFGEGSRLTVL.

The chain uses TRBV25-1 and TRBJ1-1, with TRBD1 identical over 7 bases. The CDR3 covers 15 residues. The V gene end was trimmed by 4 bases and the J gene end by 2 bases; junction bases not matched to a gene: 7. Per the germline V gene, CDR1 is MGHDK and CDR2 is SYGVNS. CDR3: CASSAKGGTNTEAFF. DNA for the CDR3: TGTGCCAGCAGTGCTAAAGGGGGCACTAACACTGAAGCTTTCTTT.

The V call is TRBV25-1, the J call TRBJ2-4, with a possible D match to TRBD2 (6 bases). The CDR3 length is 14 residues. Deletions cut 1 base from V and 16 bases from J, with 20 bases between. The germline V gene has CDR1 MGHDK and CDR2 SYGVNS. The CDR3 is CASSELGRREGLYF. The DNA of the CDR3 is TGTGCCAGCAGTGAATTGGGTCGGAGGGAAGGTTTATACTTC. Filled out from reference TRBV25-1 and TRBJ2-4, the complete variable domain reads EADIYQTPRYLVIGTGKKITLECSQTMGHDKMYWYQQDPGMELHLIHYSYGVNSTEKGDLSSESTVSRIRTEHFPLTLESARPSHTSQYLCASSELGRREGLYFGAGTRLSVL.

The chain combines TRBV7-8 with TRBJ2-2; 9 nucleotides align to TRBD2. Germline V gives CDR1 SGHVS, CDR2 FQNEAQ. There are 17 residues in the CDR3. The V segment lost 5 bases and the J segment 2 bases; nucleotides outside the gene matches: 9. The CDR3 region is CASSPRTSAANTGELFF. CDR3 bases: TGTGCCAGCAGCCCAAGGACTAGCGCGGCCAACACCGGGGAGCTGTTTTTT.

The chain links TRBV28 to TRBJ2-5; tentatively, D is TRBD2 (6 bases). The CDR3 totals 14 residues. V was clipped by 7 bases and J by 5 bases, with 17 bases between them. Germline CDR1 MDHEN, CDR2 SYDVKM. The CDR3 nucleotides read TGTGCCAGCACCCACCCGACGGGGAGGGAGACCCAGTACTTC. Its protein product is CASTHPTGRETQYF.

The chain carries TRBV9 and TRBJ1-2; a possible D gene is TRBD1 (5 bases). Germline V gives CDR1 SGDLS, CDR2 YYNGEE. CDR3 length: 14 residues. V lost 0 bases and J 4 bases, leaving 10 bases between the germline ends. CDR3 sequence reads: CASSVDMQGYGYTF. CDR3 nucleotide sequence: TGTGCCAGCAGCGTAGATATGCAGGGCTATGGCTACACCTTC.

V and J are TRBV19 and TRBJ1-5; D is unresolved. Between the trimmed V and J ends, which lost 0 bases and 9 bases, there was a span of 9 bases. Germline-derived CDR1 and CDR2 are LNHDA and SQIVND (reference sequence). The CDR3 is 13 amino acids. The CDR3 loop reads CASSIEARRPQHF. The DNA of the CDR3 is TGTGCCAGTAGTATAGAAGCCCGCCGGCCCCAGCATTTT.

The rearrangement joins TRBV29-1 to TRBJ2-7; the match to TRBD1 covers 8 bases. The CDR3 is 13 amino acids. The germline V gene encodes CDR1 SQVTM and CDR2 ANQGSEA. The V segment lost 3 bases and the J segment 0 bases; nucleotides outside the gene matches: 1. In nucleotides, the CDR3 is TGCAGCGTTGAGCAGGGGGCCTCCTACGAGCAGTACTTC. Amino acids: CSVEQGASYEQYF.

V usage is TRBV27 and J usage is TRBJ2-2; no firm D call. Germline V lookup: CDR1 MNHEY, CDR2 SMNVEV (reference sequence). Trimming shortened V by 2 bases and J by 4 bases, and 5 bases separated the two germline ends. The CDR3 totals 13 residues. CDR3 nucleotides: TGTGCCAGCAGTTTACTAAGCACCGGGGAGCTGTTTTTT. This encodes CASSLLSTGELFF.

This sequence joins TRBV4-1 and TRBJ2-7; possible D gene TRBD2, 6 bases. V was pared by 2 bases and J by 6 bases, with 17 bases between. The CDR3 has 15 residues. The germline gives CDR1 MGHRA, CDR2 YSYEKL. The CDR3 nucleotides are TGCGCCAGCAGCCAATTGCTGCGGCTAGCGCGCGAGCAGTACTTC. It specifies CASSQLLRLAREQYF.

The chain couples TRBV7-9 to TRBJ1-5; D might be TRBD1 (5 bases). The germline V gene encodes CDR1 SEHNR and CDR2 FQNEAQ (reference sequence). V was cut by 0 bases and J by 6 bases, with 9 bases left in between. This CDR3 region has 14 residues. Here the CDR3 DNA reads TGTGCCAGCAGCTTAGCCGGGGGTGCTCAGCCCCAGCATTTT. Translated, it gives CASSLAGGAQPQHF.

The CDR3 reads CASRFPGQLYQPQHF. The CDR3 nucleotides read TGTGCCAGCCGATTCCCGGGACAGCTTTATCAGCCCCAGCATTTT. V and J are TRBV28 and TRBJ1-5; TRBD1 agrees at 7 bases. Losses at the gene ends were 8 bases for V and 5 bases for J; bases not matched to a gene: 12. CDR1 is MDHEN, CDR2 SYDVKM, per germline. This CDR3 comprises 15 residues. Variable domain in full (rest from reference TRBV28 and TRBJ1-5): DVKVTQSSRYLVKRTGEKVFLECVQDMDHENMFWYRQDPGLGLRLIYFSYDVKMKEKGDIPEGYSVSREKKERFSLILESASTNQTSMYLCASRFPGQLYQPQHFGDGTRLSIL.

This chain joins TRBV27 and TRBJ2-5; a possible D gene is TRBD2 (6 bases). V was trimmed by 2 bases and J by 4 bases, leaving 8 bases between them. The CDR3 consists of 13 residues. CDR1 is MNHEY and CDR2 is SMNVEV in the germline V gene (reference sequence). The CDR3 bases are TGTGCCAGCAGTTTACGGCGGGGAGAGACCCAGTACTTC. Translation: CASSLRRGETQYF.

This clone was detected only a few times. J is TRBJ2-3 and V is TRBV29-1, with D tentatively TRBD1 (5 bases). V was trimmed by 3 bases and J by 3 bases, leaving 10 bases between them. Germline CDR1 is SQVTM and CDR2 is ANQGSEA. The CDR3 is 13 residues long. As DNA, the CDR3 is TGCAGCGTTGAGTTTCAGGGAACAGATACGCAGTATTTT. This encodes CSVEFQGTDTQYF.

The rearrangement joins TRBV5-1 to TRBJ2-7; 8 nucleotides match TRBD2. Germline values: CDR1 SGHRS, CDR2 YFSETQ. The V and J ends lost 0 bases and 2 bases, in that order; junction bases with no gene match: 7. The CDR3 length is 16 residues. CDR3: CASSLGPSGSTYEQYF. In DNA, the CDR3 is TGCGCCAGCAGCTTGGGTCCTAGCGGGTCGACCTACGAGCAGTACTTC.

The count of this clone is one. This chain uses TRBV7-9 with TRBJ2-1, with 9 bases aligning to TRBD1. The CDR3 consists of 16 residues. Germline V gene lookup returns CDR1 SEHNR and CDR2 FQNEAQ (reference sequence). The J segment lost 5 bases and the V segment lost 6 bases, leaving 11 bases of the junction unmatched. This CDR3 is CASRSLGQGRDNEQFF. In DNA, the CDR3 is TGTGCCAGCAGAAGCCTCGGACAGGGGCGCGACAATGAGCAGTTCTTC. Based on the CDR3 plus reference TRBV7-9 and TRBJ2-1, the full variable domain is DTGVSQNPRHKITKRGQNVTFRCDPISEHNRLYWYRQTLGQGPEFLTYFQNEAQLEKSRLLSDRFSAERPKGSFSTLEIQRTEQGDSAMYLCASRSLGQGRDNEQFFGPGTRLTVL.

V is TRBV19 and J is TRBJ2-2; weak D call: TRBD2 (5 bases). V lost 5 bases and J 5 bases, leaving 12 bases between the germline ends. There are 14 residues in the CDR3. Germline V gene lookup returns CDR1 LNHDA and CDR2 SQIVND (reference sequence). CDR3 residues: CASSFGVGTGELFF. The CDR3 DNA reads as TGTGCCAGTAGTTTCGGGGTTGGGACCGGGGAGCTGTTTTTT.

This clone was found once. The CDR3 reads CASSPAGLYEQYF. Written as DNA, the CDR3 is TGTGCCAGCAGCCCAGCTGGGCTCTACGAGCAGTACTTC. This chain links TRBV7-8 with TRBJ2-7; D is unclear. Trimming left V 5 bases short and J 3 bases short, with 11 bases between. Germline assignment: CDR1 SGHVS and CDR2 FQNEAQ. This CDR3 comprises 13 residues.

This clone was detected only once. The same CDR3 can be traced to other DNA sequences in this sample. This chain connects TRBV5-4 to TRBJ2-3, with D unresolved. CDR1 SGHNT and CDR2 YYREEE come from the germline V gene (reference sequence). Trimming pared 4 bases from V and 0 bases from J, leaving 3 bases between. The CDR3 extends over 12 amino acids. In DNA, the CDR3 is TGTGCCAGCAGCCTTAGCACAGATACGCAGTATTTT. Amino acids: CASSLSTDTQYF. The variable domain in full, completed from reference TRBV5-4 and TRBJ2-3, reads ETGVTQSPTHLIKTRGQQVTLRCSSQSGHNTVSWYQQALGQGPQFIFQYYREEENGRGNFPPRFSGLQFPNYSSELNVNALELDDSALYLCASSLSTDTQYFGPGTRLTVL.

The chain joins TRBV5-1 to TRBJ1-2; a weak D match, TRBD1 (5 bases). This CDR3 is 14 amino acids long. Trimming left V 3 bases short and J 1 base short, with 10 bases between. Germline V CDR1 and CDR2: SGHRS, YFSETQ. DNA for the CDR3: TGCGCCAGCAGCTACCGGGGGGGTAACTATGGCTACACCTTC. Protein sequence: CASSYRGGNYGYTF.

The genes are TRBV7-8 and TRBJ2-3, with a possible D match to TRBD2 (5 bases). This CDR3 has 13 residues. Per the germline V gene, CDR1 is SGHVS and CDR2 is FQNEAQ. The V and J ends lost 0 bases and 5 bases respectively, with 6 bases between them. In DNA form, the CDR3 reads TGTGCCAGCAGCTTAGCTCGGGGAGATACGCAGTATTTT. Translated: CASSLARGDTQYF.

This chain joins TRBV19 and TRBJ1-2, with D perhaps TRBD1 (5 bases). The V and J ends lost 4 bases and 4 bases respectively, with 10 bases between them. Germline CDR1 reads LNHDA; CDR2 reads SQIVND (reference sequence). This CDR3 region has 13 residues. CDR3 residues: CASSTGGSYGYTF. CDR3 coding DNA: TGTGCCAGTAGTACCGGGGGGAGCTATGGCTACACCTTC. Filled out from reference TRBV19 and TRBJ1-2, the complete variable domain reads DGGITQSPKYLFRKEGQNVTLSCEQNLNHDAMYWYRQDPGQGLRLIYYSQIVNDFQKGDIAEGYSVSREKKESFPLTVTSAQKNPTAFYLCASSTGGSYGYTFGSGTRLTVV.

This clone came up a few times. CDR3 amino acids: CASTWTGTGEAFF. The CDR3, as DNA: TGTGCCAGCACCTGGACCGGGACAGGGGAAGCTTTCTTT. V usage is TRBV6-4 and J usage is TRBJ1-1; TRBD1 aligns across 9 bases. Trimming at V came to 7 bases and at J to 8 bases, leaving 8 bases not matched to a gene. The germline CDR1 and CDR2 sequences are MRHNA and SNTAGT. CDR3 length: 13 residues.

This clone was seen more than once but under ten times. The chain is built from TRBV10-2 and TRBJ2-1; 11 bases match TRBD2. Germline V lookup: CDR1 WSHSY, CDR2 SAAADI. The CDR3 covers 16 residues. V lost 3 bases to trimming and J lost 6 bases; unmatched junction nucleotides: 7. CDR3 amino acids: CASSDHSGRAANEQFF. The CDR3 region has the DNA TGCGCCAGCAGTGACCATAGCGGGAGGGCCGCCAATGAGCAGTTCTTC.

V and J are TRBV29-1 and TRBJ1-2, with D tentatively TRBD1 (6 bases). The ends were cut back, 8 bases at V and 7 bases at J, with 20 bases in the middle. Germline V gives CDR1 SQVTM, CDR2 ANQGSEA. The CDR3 spans 13 residues. CDR3 residues: CSTQPAGARGYTF. The DNA for the CDR3 is TGCAGCACTCAACCGGCGGGGGCGCGTGGCTACACCTTC.

The rearrangement joins TRBV28 to TRBJ1-3; D remains ambiguous. Trimming removed 3 bases at V and 4 bases at J, with 10 bases between. The CDR3 totals 14 residues. Germline CDR1 is MDHEN and CDR2 is SYDVKM. The DNA of the CDR3 is TGTGCCAGCAGTTTCGTACCAGCGGGAAACACCATATATTTT. It is translated as CASSFVPAGNTIYF. The full variable domain, its missing parts supplied by reference TRBV28 and TRBJ1-3, is DVKVTQSSRYLVKRTGEKVFLECVQDMDHENMFWYRQDPGLGLRLIYFSYDVKMKEKGDIPEGYSVSREKKERFSLILESASTNQTSMYLCASSFVPAGNTIYFGEGSWLTVV.

To note about this clone: Other DNA sequences of this sample code for an identical CDR3. The chain combines TRBV4-1 with TRBJ1-5; no clear D gene. This CDR3 contains 14 residues. Germline CDR1 reads MGHRA; CDR2 reads YSYEKL. V was trimmed by 0 bases and J by 5 bases, leaving 8 bases between them. The CDR3: CASSQELRDQPQHF. The CDR3 region has the DNA TGCGCCAGCAGCCAAGAGCTGAGGGATCAGCCCCAGCATTTT.

This chain connects TRBV6-5 to TRBJ2-3; D is unresolved. CDR3 length: 12 residues. Germline loops: CDR1 MNHEY, CDR2 SVGAGI. The germline V and J ends were trimmed by 6 bases and 0 bases, with 4 bases remaining between them. CDR3 region: CASRTSTDTQYF. CDR3 nucleotides: TGTGCCAGCAGGACTAGCACAGATACGCAGTATTTT.